Reported below is one TCR beta chain. This entry is derived from a study of blood T cell repertoires in COVID-19. For the study at large: Material from acute and convalescent COVID-19 was sourced from the United States, Italy and Spain.

Participant age was roughly 18 to 90 years, and participants resided in fewer than 25 US areas. The data were produced by immunoSEQ multiplex PCR, yet TCRdb's version contains in-frame clones alone and is incomplete. The sample has 150,000 or so clones; roughly 88% are singletons. The receptor comes from a man between 65 and 85 years old who had been exposed to COVID-19. Sequenced: PBMCs or T cells enriched from blood (not recorded which).

DNA for the CDR3: TGTGCCAGCAGCTTAGACCCTCCGACTAGCGGGGGTTCCTACGAGCAGTACTTC. The encoded protein is CASSLDPPTSGGSYEQYF. The V gene is TRBV7-2, the J gene TRBJ2-7, with 12 bases fitting TRBD2. The V gene end was trimmed by 1 base and the J gene end by 1 base; junction bases not matched to a gene: 8. The germline V gene encodes CDR1 SGHTA and CDR2 FQGNSA. This CDR3 region has 18 residues.